Sequencing of this T cell receptor (beta chain) was carried out in a study of identical twins. This clonotype was detected many times. Its target is unknown. Study-wide results and caveats: Out-of-frame alpha sequences common to twins exhibited an excess of low generation probability. Carriage of fewer insertions was seen in abundant cord blood beta clonotypes, whereas memory repertoires showed none.

CDR1 and CDR2 (germline): LNHDA, SQIVND (reference sequence). The V and J ends lost 3 bases and 6 bases respectively, with 12 bases between them. The CDR3 covers 14 residues. TCRdb processed the 5' RACE reads anew with MiXCR; each CDR3 protein has one entry. This table holds 200,000 to 300,000 distinct CDR3 sequences, 10% to 13% found once. The chain combines TRBV19 with TRBJ2-1; no firm D call. The sample taken for sequencing was memory T cells sorted from blood. The TCR sequence derives from a man aged 50 to 60 in good health. The CDR3: CASSIERLSNEQFF. The CDR3 DNA is TGTGCCAGTAGTATTGAGAGGCTATCCAATGAGCAGTTCTTC. Full variable domain (outside the CDR3, taken from reference TRBV19 and TRBJ2-1): DGGITQSPKYLFRKEGQNVTLSCEQNLNHDAMYWYRQDPGQGLRLIYYSQIVNDFQKGDIAEGYSVSREKKESFPLTVTSAQKNPTAFYLCASSIERLSNEQFFGPGTRLTVL.